Described below is a single T cell receptor beta chain sequence and its context. Its recognized antigen is unknown. Base-call qualities are not available, and no considerably larger clone is one nucleotide away. In the same sample, other DNA sequences code for this CDR3. This record comes from a study of regulatory T cells (dated by TCRdb to 2016 to 2018). Regarding the complete study: The study compared T-cell receptor beta repertoires of sorted regulatory, conventional CD4+ and CD8+ T cells in CD3G-deficient patients with those in healthy controls. What the authors observed across the whole study: Repertoires from patients had restricted unique TRB V-J pairs and skewed V and J gene usage, with the strongest effect in regulatory T cells. Conventional CD4+ T cells from CD3G-deficient patients were enriched for hydrophobic residues at CDR3 positions 6 and 7, suggesting more self-reactive specificities.

The junction carries 5 bases between V and J, which are trimmed by 0 bases and 1 base respectively. CDR1 is given as SEHNR and CDR2 as FQNEAQ, both from the germline V gene (reference sequence). The cysteine opens and the phenylalanine closes a CDR3 of 14 amino acids. The sequence is cut down to CDR3 DNA, 42 bases in frame from base 1. The multiplex PCR used 52 forward TRBV primers and 13 reverse TRBJ primers, with assay-based and computational corrections for amplification bias. Within the immunoSEQ assay, multiplex PCR amplified rearranged TRB loci from genomic DNA. An Illumina HiSeq platform was used to sequence the TRB amplicons. The paper's processing steps were these. Custom algorithms error-filtered the raw sequences and aligned them to reference gene sequences, after which the immunoSEQ online tools were used for analysis. Productive and nonproductive TRB rearrangement frequencies were evaluated among both unique and total sequences. Hydrophobicity and amino acid composition of residues 6 and 7 within the TRB CDR3 were used to estimate the potential for self-reactivity. Group comparisons used t tests, Mann-Whitney tests or two-way ANOVA run in Prism software. The immuneACCESS repertoire file appears here via TCRdb, limited to in-frame rearrangements. These files lack a portion of the clones; in checked studies, under half of the deficit traces to unresolved V genes, and the cause of the others is not known. From that table come the V and J calls and clone size; the DNA was used to work out D and trimming. The sample includes fewer than 20,000 clones, with 75% to 85% observed a single time. 8% of the sample lies in the top ten.

All CD3G-deficient patients had evidence of autoimmunity, which was more severe in two of the patients. Patients ranged from 2 to 39 years of age at testing and had reduced naive and increased memory CD4+ and CD8+ T-cell proportions. CD4+ cells were FACS-sorted into CD25-high CD127-low regulatory T cells and CD25-low CD127-high conventional CD4+ T cells. Several individuals with CD3G deficiency made up the patient group. An international network of physicians spanning the United States, Europe and Asia provided the patient samples and clinical data. Ficoll density separation was used to isolate peripheral blood mononuclear cells.

The TCR was taken from a person in their thirties with CD3G deficiency. Rearrangement joined TRBV7-9 to TRBJ2-3, with no reliable assignment of the D segment. Sequencing input: conventional CD4+ T cells sorted from blood. The CDR3 loop reads CASSLAGGTDTQYF. The DNA sequence is TGTGCCAGCAGCTTAGCTGGGGGCACAGATACGCAGTATTTT.